The rows below give T cell receptor beta chains drawn from one sample of a study of tumor and adjacent non-tumor tissue in lung cancer. TCRdb ran MiXCR on the multiplex PCR reads and lists one entry per CDR3 protein. The sample yields 70,000 to 95,000 distinct CDR3 sequences, over 65% seen once. Material: distant non-tumor lung tissue. The source of these receptors is a man aged 70-80 years with non-small cell lung cancer. Both conserved end residues are part of each CDR3. The order of the fields is J gene, CDR3 length, clone size, V gene, D gene, CDR3 DNA, CDR3 protein. D genes are given only for firm matches. The size field is filled for only some rows; it gives once, few, many or a size class.

TRBJ2-3	12	few	TRBV11-2	.	TGTGCCAGCAGCTTAGATCAAGATACGCAGTATTTT	CASSLDQDTQYF
TRBJ2-3	15	.	TRBV5-5	.	TGTGCTAGCAGGCAGGGACACCTTAGCAATCAGCCCCAGTATTTT	CASRQGHLSNQPQYF
TRBJ2-2	14	.	TRBV6-2/TRBV6-3	.	TGTGTCAACAGACGCGGGACCTCAGCTGGGGAGCTGTTTTTT	CVNRRGTSAGELFF
TRBJ2-7	15	.	TRBV5-6	TRBD2	TGTGCCAGCAGTTATGGGGGAGGGCGCAGAAACGAGCATTACTTC	CASSYGGGRRNEHYF
TRBJ2-7	15	.	TRBV6-2/TRBV6-3	TRBD1	TGTGCCAGCAAACAGACAGGGGGTAGCTCCTACGAGCAGTACTTC	CASKQTGGSSYEQYF
TRBJ1-4	19	few	TRBV7-9	TRBD1	TGTGCCAGCAGCCCTACCCGGGGATTACCGGGACAGCCTAATGAAAAACTGTTTTTT	CASSPTRGLPGQPNEKLFF
TRBJ2-5	15	.	TRBV11-2	TRBD1	TGTGCCAGCAGCCCGGGGACAGATGGACAAGAGACCCAGTATTTC	CASSPGTDGQETQYF
TRBJ2-2	14	.	TRBV20-1	.	TGCAGAGCATTAGCGGCCCTAGACACCGGGGAGCTGTTTTTT	CRALAALDTGELFF
TRBJ2-5	17	.	TRBV6-5	.	.	CASSYRRAGVERETQYF
TRBJ1-1	14	.	TRBV5-1	.	TGCGCCAGCAACTTGTTTGGGATGAACACTGAAGCTTTCTTT	CASNLFGMNTEAFF
TRBJ2-3	15	.	TRBV11-2	TRBD2	TGTGCCAGCAGGTTAGAGTGTGCGGGGGCAGATACGCAGTATTTT	CASRLECAGADTQYF
TRBJ1-1	15	few	TRBV11-2	.	TGTGCCAGCAGCCCCCCCAACGTTGGGAGTACTGAAGCTTTCTTT	CASSPPNVGSTEAFF
TRBJ2-7	15	.	TRBV4-2	.	TGTGCCAGCAGCCAAGAGGCCCGGGGGATCTACGAGCAGTACTTC	CASSQEARGIYEQYF
TRBJ1-3	14	.	TRBV2	.	TGTGCCAGCAGTCCGAGTAGGGATGGAAACACCATATATTTT	CASSPSRDGNTIYF
TRBJ1-2	15	.	TRBV6-1	.	TGTGCCAGCAGTGAAATGCAGGGAACATTCTATAACTACACCTTC	CASSEMQGTFYNYTF
TRBJ2-7	12	.	TRBV11-2	.	TGTGCCAGCAGCCCTGACGTCCTCGATCAGTACTTC	CASSPDVLDQYF
TRBJ1-5	15	many	TRBV19	.	TGTGCCAGTAGCATGAAGCTGGGTCTTAATCAGCCCCAGCATTTT	CASSMKLGLNQPQHF
TRBJ1-6	15	few	TRBV28	.	TGTGCCAGCCTCCCTAGCACCTGGGGGGATTCACCCCTCCACTTT	CASLPSTWGDSPLHF
TRBJ1-2	13	once	TRBV10-3	.	TGTACCATCAGTGTTGAGCAAAGCCATGGCAACACCTTC	CTISVEQSHGNTF
TRBJ2-1	14	.	TRBV29-1	TRBD2	TGCAGCGTTGCCGGGGCTAGCGGGAGCAATGAGCGGTTCTTC	CSVAGASGSNERFF
TRBJ1-1	15	.	TRBV20-1	.	TGCAGTGCTAGCATTCTTAGGGGGGGTTGGACTGAAGGTTTCTTT	CSASILRGGWTEGFF
TRBJ1-1	13	few	TRBV9	.	TGTGCCAGCAGCCCTAATAGGGACACTGAAGCTTTCTTT	CASSPNRDTEAFF
TRBJ2-1	13	.	TRBV7-8	.	TGTGCCGGCAGTCCACCCTACTCCGATGAGCAGTTTTTC	CAGSPPYSDEQFF
TRBJ2-7	15	few	TRBV28	TRBD1	TGTGCCAGCAGAGGATTAGGACAGGGGGTAAACGAGCAGTACTTC	CASRGLGQGVNEQYF
TRBJ2-1	16	many	TRBV19	TRBD2	TGTGCCAGTAGTCGTATCACTAGCGGTCATTACAATGAGCAGTTCTTC	CASSRITSGHYNEQFF